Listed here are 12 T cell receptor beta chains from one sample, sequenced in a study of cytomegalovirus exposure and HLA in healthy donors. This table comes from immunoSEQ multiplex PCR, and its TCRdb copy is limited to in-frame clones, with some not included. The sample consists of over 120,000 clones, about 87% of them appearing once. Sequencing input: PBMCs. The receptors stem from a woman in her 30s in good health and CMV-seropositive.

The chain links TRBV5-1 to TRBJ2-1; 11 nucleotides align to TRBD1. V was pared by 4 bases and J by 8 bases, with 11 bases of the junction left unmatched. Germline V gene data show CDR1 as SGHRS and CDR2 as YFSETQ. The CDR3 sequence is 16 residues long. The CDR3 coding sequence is TGCGCCAGCAGCATAGGACAGGGGGCGCACATCGATGAGCAGTTCTTC. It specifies CASSIGQGAHIDEQFF.

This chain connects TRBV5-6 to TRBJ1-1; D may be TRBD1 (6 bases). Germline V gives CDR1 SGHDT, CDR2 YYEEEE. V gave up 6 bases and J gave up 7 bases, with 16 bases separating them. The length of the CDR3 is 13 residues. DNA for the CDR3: TGTGCCAGCACCACTGGGGGCCCCCTTGAAGCTTTCTTT. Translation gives CASTTGGPLEAFF.

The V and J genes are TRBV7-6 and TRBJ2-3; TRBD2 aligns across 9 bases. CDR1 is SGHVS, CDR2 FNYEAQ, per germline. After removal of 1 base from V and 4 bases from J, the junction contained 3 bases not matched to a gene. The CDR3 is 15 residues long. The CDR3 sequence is CASSLGAGGADTQYF. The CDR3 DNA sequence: TGTGCCAGCAGCTTAGGTGCGGGAGGGGCAGATACGCAGTATTTT.

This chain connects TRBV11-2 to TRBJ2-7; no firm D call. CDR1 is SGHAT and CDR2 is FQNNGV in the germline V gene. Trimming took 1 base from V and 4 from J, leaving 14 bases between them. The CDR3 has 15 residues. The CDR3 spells CASSLAEVGIYEQYF. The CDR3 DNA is TGTGCCAGCAGCTTAGCAGAGGTCGGAATTTACGAGCAGTACTTC.

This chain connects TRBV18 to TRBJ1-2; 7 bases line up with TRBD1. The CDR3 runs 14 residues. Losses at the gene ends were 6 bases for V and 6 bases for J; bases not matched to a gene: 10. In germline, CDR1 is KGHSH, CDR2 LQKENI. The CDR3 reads CASSPDRNSNGYTF. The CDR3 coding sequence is TGTGCCAGCTCTCCGGACAGGAATAGCAATGGCTACACCTTC.

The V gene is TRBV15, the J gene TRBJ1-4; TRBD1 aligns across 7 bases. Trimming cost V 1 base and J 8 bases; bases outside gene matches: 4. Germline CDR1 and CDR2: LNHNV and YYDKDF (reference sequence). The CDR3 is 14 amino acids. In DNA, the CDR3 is TGTGCCACCAGCAGAGGACAGGGAAAGGAAAAACTGTTTTTT. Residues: CATSRGQGKEKLFF.

DNA of the CDR3: TGTGCCACCAGCGCAAGTACAGGGAGCTTCTCCTACGAGCAGTACTTC. Translating gives CATSASTGSFSYEQYF. This chain links TRBV15 with TRBJ2-7, with D possibly being TRBD1 (6 bases). The CDR3 extends over 16 amino acids. CDR1 and CDR2 (germline): LNHNV, YYDKDF (reference sequence). V was trimmed by 5 bases and J by 0 bases, leaving 17 bases between them.

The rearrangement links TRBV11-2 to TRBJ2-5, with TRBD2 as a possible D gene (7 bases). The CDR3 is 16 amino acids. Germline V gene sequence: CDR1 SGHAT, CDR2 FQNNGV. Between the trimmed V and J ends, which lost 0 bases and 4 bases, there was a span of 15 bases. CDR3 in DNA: TGTGCCAGCAGCTTAGATGGGGGCCCGGGGGGAGAGACCCAGTACTTC. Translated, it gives CASSLDGGPGGETQYF.

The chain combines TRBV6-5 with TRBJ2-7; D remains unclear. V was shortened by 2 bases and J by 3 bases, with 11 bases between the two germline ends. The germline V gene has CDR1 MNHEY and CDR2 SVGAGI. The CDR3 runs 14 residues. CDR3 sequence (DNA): TGTGCCAGCAGTTACCCCGGCAGGCACTACGAGCAGTACTTC. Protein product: CASSYPGRHYEQYF.

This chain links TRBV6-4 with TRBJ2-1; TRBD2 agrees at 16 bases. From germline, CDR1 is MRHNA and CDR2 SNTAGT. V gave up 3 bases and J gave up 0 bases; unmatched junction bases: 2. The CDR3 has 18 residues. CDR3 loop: CASSEGLAGGSSYNEQFF. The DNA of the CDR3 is TGTGCCAGCAGTGAGGGACTAGCGGGAGGGAGCTCCTACAATGAGCAGTTCTTC.

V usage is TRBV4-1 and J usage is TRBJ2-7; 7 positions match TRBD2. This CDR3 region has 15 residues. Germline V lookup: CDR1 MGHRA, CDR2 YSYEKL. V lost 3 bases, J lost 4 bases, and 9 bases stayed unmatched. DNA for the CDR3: TGCGCCAGCAGCCAGACGATGACTAGCTGGTACGAGCAGTACTTC. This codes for CASSQTMTSWYEQYF.

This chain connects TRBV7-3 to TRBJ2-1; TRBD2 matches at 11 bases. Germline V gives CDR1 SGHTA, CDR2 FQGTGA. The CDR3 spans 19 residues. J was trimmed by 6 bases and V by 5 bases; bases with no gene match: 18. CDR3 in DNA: TGTGCCAGCAGCCCAATAGCGGGAGGGCCTTTGAATCGCGGCAATGAGCAGTTCTTC. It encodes CASSPIAGGPLNRGNEQFF.